This is a list of T cell receptor beta chains from one sample in a study of blood T cells in healthy people across ages. Using its own MiXCR run on the 5' RACE reads, TCRdb lists one record per CDR3 protein. The repertoire consists of about 940,000 distinct CDR3 sequences, with around 49% occurring once and the leading ten covering 10% to 15%. The source material was blood. Every receptor here comes from a man aged 25 to 40 in good health. CDR3s include the opening cysteine and the closing phenylalanine or tryptophan.

v_call cdr3_aa
TRBV7-3 CASSHGGGSDTQYF
TRBV3-1 CASSQARDSPLHF
TRBV5-1 CASSIRDRADLNGYTF
TRBV29-1 CSVEAGELFF
TRBV18 CASSSTLQTGDEQYF
TRBV28 CASKFSGTGAQKLFF
TRBV28 CASSLYVASDEQYF
TRBV18 CASSRDTGQGPETQYF
TRBV29-1 CSVERGQGANGYTF
TRBV28 CASSFVGWEQFF
TRBV20-1 CSATLAEPTDTQYF
TRBV19 CASSMMNSYNEQFF
TRBV12-3/TRBV12-4 CASRPGQGMWTQFF
TRBV7-9 CASSAEPQYF
TRBV7-2 CASSPGGVDEQFF
TRBV3-1 CASSQGPIYGYTF
TRBV28 CASSWARRSTDTQYF
TRBV30 CAWSPKGGQVNTEAFF
TRBV7-9 CASSTPGTGDLYEQYF
TRBV29-1 CSGNLPGAGPDTQYF
TRBV9 CASSVDYGTASHYEQYF
TRBV2 CASSKRTSGGDEQFF
TRBV6-2/TRBV6-3 CASSYSLRQITYEQYF
TRBV28 CASSFPGGIDSTDTQYF
TRBV6-1 CASKTGLAENQYF
TRBV4-1 CASSQAPNPDYEQYF
TRBV11-2 CASSFGGWSSYEQYF
TRBV29-1 CSVVPGTAQLDEQYF
TRBV5-1 CASSLDSFYGYTF